The clone carrying this T cell receptor (beta chain) appeared once. Its target is unknown. This specimen belongs to a study of T cells in narcolepsy. Findings and limits, study-wide: Comparing one patient's CSF and blood CD4+ clonotypes highlighted HCRT- and TRIB2-specific autoreactive clonotypes. In some patient and control memory CD4+ samples, autoreactive clones were absent. Blood of same and different patients, but not healthy controls, reportedly held recurring autoreactive clonotypes.

TCRdb keeps only in-frame clones here, not all; method: immunoSEQ multiplex PCR. The sample has about 34,000 clones; around 86% are singletons. The sequenced material came from CD45RA- memory CD4+ T cells from PBMCs. The origin of this receptor is a human donor with narcolepsy.

CDR3 amino acids: CASSPRRGENQPQHF. Written as DNA, the CDR3 is TGTGCCAGCTCACCACGTAGGGGGGAGAATCAGCCCCAGCATTTT. The rearrangement joins TRBV18 to TRBJ1-5; possibly TRBD1 for D (6 bases). V lost 1 base to trimming and J lost 4 bases, with 11 bases between them. CDR3 length equals 15 residues. Germline values: CDR1 KGHSH, CDR2 LQKENI.